The 28 T cell receptor beta chains below all came from one sample that was sequenced in a study of CD8 T cells in Susac syndrome. Reverse transcription used 0.5 to 1 ug RNA and random hexamers. TCRdb passed the immunoSEQ multiplex PCR reads through MiXCR, listing each CDR3 protein once. The table lists approximately 70,000 distinct CDR3 sequences, 85% to 95% of them singletons. Specimen: CD8+ T cells from PBMCs. The receptors shown here come from a human donor with multiple sclerosis.

This clonotype was observed once. The chain uses TRBV29-1 and TRBJ1-1, with 7 bases matching TRBD1. CDR1 and CDR2 from the germline V gene are SQVTM and ANQGSEA. V gave up 8 bases and J gave up 4 bases; unmatched junction bases: 10. This CDR3 comprises 13 residues. CDR3 loop: CSPSRQGGTEAFF. In DNA form, the CDR3 reads TGCAGCCCCTCGCGACAGGGTGGCACTGAAGCTTTCTTT.

V and J are TRBV5-4 and TRBJ2-7, with TRBD1 as a possible D gene (7 bases). Trimming cost V 4 bases and J 7 bases, with 24 bases left between them. CDR1 is SGHNT, CDR2 YYREEE, per germline (reference sequence). The CDR3 is made up of 16 amino acids. CDR3 residues: CASSPGRDRPVWEQYF. The DNA of the CDR3 is TGTGCCAGCAGCCCTGGGCGGGACAGACCCGTCTGGGAGCAGTACTTC.

The chain links TRBV29-1 to TRBJ2-1; D is undetermined. Germline V gene sequence: CDR1 SQVTM, CDR2 ANQGSEA. The CDR3 contains 12 residues. V shed 1 base and J shed 3 bases, with 4 bases lying between them. The CDR3 DNA reads TGCAGCGTTGAAGCCCGCTACAATGAGCAGTTCTTC. It codes for CSVEARYNEQFF.

This sequence joins TRBV15 and TRBJ1-5; tentative D call: TRBD1 (5 bases). CDR1 is LNHNV and CDR2 is YYDKDF in the germline V gene (reference sequence). The CDR3 is 14 residues long. V was trimmed by 1 base and J by 2 bases, leaving 6 bases between them. CDR3 DNA: TGTGCCACCAGCAGAGGAGGGGGCAATCAGCCCCAGCATTTT. Translating gives CATSRGGGNQPQHF. The variable domain in full, completed from reference TRBV15 and TRBJ1-5, reads DAMVIQNPRYQVTQFGKPVTLSCSQTLNHNVMYWYQQKSSQAPKLLFHYYDKDFNNEADTPDNFQSRRPNTSFCFLDIRSPGLGDTAMYLCATSRGGGNQPQHFGDGTRLSIL.

The chain joins TRBV27 to TRBJ1-2; 7 positions agree with TRBD1. The germline gives CDR1 MNHEY, CDR2 SMNVEV (reference sequence). The CDR3 is 13 amino acids. V gave up 8 bases and J gave up 4 bases; unmatched junction bases: 7. DNA for the CDR3: TGTGCCAGCGGCTCGGACAGGCCCTATGGCTACACCTTC. Translated, it gives CASGSDRPYGYTF.

This chain links TRBV5-1 with TRBJ2-7, with D unclear. The CDR3 spans 11 residues. Trimming shortened V by 4 bases and J by 0 bases, and 2 bases separated the two germline ends. CDR1 is SGHRS, CDR2 YFSETQ, per germline. The CDR3 DNA follows: TGCGCCAGCAGCAACTCCTACGAGCAGTACTTC. Translating gives CASSNSYEQYF.

This clonotype was seen just once. The chain recombines TRBV9 with TRBJ2-5; 10 bases fit TRBD1. With 4 bases clipped from V and 6 bases from J, the junction kept 15 bases outside the gene matches. The CDR3 sequence is 17 residues long. Per germline, CDR1 SGDLS and CDR2 YYNGEE. The CDR3 DNA reads as TGTGCCAGCAGCCAGAACCGGGACAGGGGCGATATAAAGACCCAGTACTTC. Translated: CASSQNRDRGDIKTQYF.

The chain employs TRBV12-3 or TRBV12-4 and TRBJ2-5; D might be TRBD2 (6 bases). CDR3 length: 14 residues. V was pared by 2 bases and J by 5 bases, with 12 bases between. The CDR3 loop reads CASSLLSGVETQYF. The CDR3, as DNA: TGTGCCAGCAGTTTACTCTCGGGGGTTGAGACCCAGTACTTC.

This clonotype is a singleton in its sample. The chain links TRBV14 to TRBJ2-3; D is possibly TRBD1 (6 bases). Germline V gene sequence: CDR1 SGHDN, CDR2 FVKESK. V lost 4 bases and J lost 5, with 13 bases in between. This CDR3 has 14 amino acids. Here the CDR3 reads CASSPDYREDTQYF. CDR3 DNA: TGTGCCAGCAGCCCAGACTACAGGGAAGATACGCAGTATTTT.

V and J are TRBV4-1 and TRBJ2-7; D perhaps matches TRBD2 (7 bases). Trimming shortened V by 0 bases and J by 3 bases, and 15 bases separated the two germline ends. The CDR3 extends over 16 amino acids. Germline V gene lookup returns CDR1 MGHRA and CDR2 YSYEKL. For the CDR3, the DNA is TGCGCCAGCAGCCAAGATTATCGGGGGGCTAGCTACGAGCAGTACTTC. It is translated as CASSQDYRGASYEQYF.

The V and J genes are TRBV20-1 and TRBJ2-5; 8 bases map to TRBD1. V dropped 5 bases and J dropped 5; count of bases not matched to a gene: 13. Per the germline V gene, CDR1 is DFQATT and CDR2 is SNEGSKA (reference sequence). The CDR3 is 15 amino acids. DNA for the CDR3: TGCAGTGCTCGCACTTCAGGGGGCTGGGGGGAGACCCAGTACTTC. Its translation: CSARTSGGWGETQYF.

This chain links TRBV29-1 with TRBJ2-5, with D perhaps TRBD1 (6 bases). Trimming stripped 4 bases from V and 5 bases from J, with 20 bases between. This CDR3 spans 15 amino acids. CDR1 is SQVTM, CDR2 ANQGSEA, per germline. CDR3: CSVAGGIALLETQYF. The DNA for the CDR3 is TGCAGCGTTGCTGGGGGCATTGCGCTACTGGAGACCCAGTACTTC.

The chain carries TRBV29-1 and TRBJ2-7; the D gene is possibly TRBD2 (6 bases). Germline-derived CDR1 and CDR2 are SQVTM and ANQGSEA. The length of the CDR3 is 13 residues. With 7 bases removed from V and 6 bases from J, the gap between germline ends came to 19 bases. In nucleotides, the CDR3 is TGCAGCGGACGCCACGGGAGTGTGGGCGAGCAGTACTTC. Its translation: CSGRHGSVGEQYF.

The genes are TRBV29-1 and TRBJ1-3, with TRBD1 matching 8 bases. Germline CDR1 and CDR2: SQVTM and ANQGSEA. The junction had 5 bases not matched to a gene; V was cut back by 2 bases and J by 2 bases. The length of the CDR3 is 15 residues. The chain's CDR3 is CSVEQQGAPGNTIYF. The CDR3 DNA reads TGCAGCGTTGAACAGCAGGGGGCCCCTGGAAACACCATATATTTT.

The rearrangement joins TRBV7-8 to TRBJ2-7, with D perhaps TRBD1 (5 bases). V shed 1 base and J shed 3 bases, with 10 bases lying between them. The CDR3 is 14 amino acids. Germline CDR1 reads SGHVS; CDR2 reads FQNEAQ. The CDR3 DNA is TGTGCCAGCAGCTTAGAAAAGGGGTTCTACGAGCAGTACTTC. This gives the protein CASSLEKGFYEQYF.

V usage is TRBV24-1 and J usage is TRBJ1-2, with D perhaps matching TRBD1 (5 bases). This CDR3 region has 12 residues. The germline CDR1 and CDR2 sequences are KGHDR and SFDVKD. The ends were cut back, 2 bases at V and 8 bases at J, with 8 bases in the middle. CDR3 sequence reads: CATSDSGEGYTF. The CDR3 coding sequence is TGTGCCACCAGTGATTCGGGGGAGGGCTACACCTTC.

This chain uses TRBV4-1 with TRBJ2-1; unclear D gene. This CDR3 comprises 14 residues. CDR1 is MGHRA and CDR2 is YSYEKL in the germline V gene. V was pared by 0 bases and J by 6 bases, with 9 bases between. CDR3 nucleotide sequence: TGCGCCAGCAGCCAAGATCCCTTCTTCAATGAGCAGTTCTTC. This gives the protein CASSQDPFFNEQFF.

The chain recombines TRBV9 with TRBJ2-2; D not resolved. Germline loops: CDR1 SGDLS, CDR2 YYNGEE. The CDR3 extends over 16 amino acids. V dropped 3 bases and J dropped 4 bases, with 16 bases sitting between them. The CDR3 loop reads CASSAPARVGTGELFF. The CDR3 DNA is TGTGCCAGCAGCGCCCCCGCCCGAGTCGGCACCGGGGAGCTGTTTTTT.

V is TRBV9 and J is TRBJ1-5; D is unresolved. The CDR3 sequence is 14 residues long. V was cut by 3 bases and J by 7 bases, with 14 bases left in between. Germline V gene lookup returns CDR1 SGDLS and CDR2 YYNGEE. This CDR3 is CASSARAASQPQHF. The CDR3 DNA is TGTGCCAGCAGCGCTCGGGCAGCGAGCCAGCCCCAGCATTTT.

This sequence joins TRBV2 and TRBJ1-2; tentatively, D is TRBD1 (5 bases). The germline V and J ends were trimmed by 5 bases and 4 bases, with 14 bases remaining between them. Germline CDR1 SNHLY, CDR2 FYNNEI. This CDR3 contains 14 residues. The CDR3 DNA sequence: TGTGCCAGCAGTTTGACCAGGGACGGCTATGGCTACACCTTC. Encoded protein: CASSLTRDGYGYTF. Supplemented by reference TRBV2 and TRBJ1-2, the full variable domain reads EPEVTQTPSHQVTQMGQEVILRCVPISNHLYFYWYRQILGQKVEFLVSFYNNEISEKSEIFDDQFSVERPDGSNFTLKIRSTKLEDSAMYFCASSLTRDGYGYTFGSGTRLTVV.

The gene calls are TRBV9 and TRBJ2-1; perhaps TRBD2 as D (5 bases). CDR3 length: 13 residues. V dropped 0 bases and J dropped 10 bases, with 11 bases sitting between them. Germline assignment: CDR1 SGDLS and CDR2 YYNGEE. The CDR3 DNA reads as TGTGCCAGCAGCGTAGCCCTAGCTGGGGAGCAGTTCTTC. This encodes CASSVALAGEQFF.

This rearrangement joins TRBV2 to TRBJ2-1, with D possibly matching TRBD2 (6 bases). V lost 6 bases, J lost 0 bases, and 18 bases lay in between. Germline V gives CDR1 SNHLY, CDR2 FYNNEI. The CDR3 has 17 residues. CDR3: CASRTLSRRVSYNEQFF. CDR3 bases: TGTGCCAGCAGAACTCTGTCGAGGAGGGTCTCCTACAATGAGCAGTTCTTC.

The V gene is TRBV7-9, the J gene TRBJ2-7; D possibly corresponds to TRBD2 (6 bases). Deletions cut 3 bases from V and 5 bases from J, with 11 bases between. Germline CDR1 reads SEHNR; CDR2 reads FQNEAQ (reference sequence). This CDR3 has 13 residues. The CDR3 loop is CASSLDYGNEQYF. The CDR3 DNA reads TGTGCCAGCAGCTTGGACTACGGCAACGAGCAGTACTTC.

This clonotype has a handful of counts. This chain connects TRBV6-1 to TRBJ2-1; D not certain. This CDR3 comprises 11 residues. In germline, CDR1 is MNHNS, CDR2 SASEGT. The germline V and J ends were trimmed by 10 bases and 9 bases, with 13 bases remaining between them. The CDR3 nucleotides are TGTGCCATCGGACCCTTAAGTGAGCAGTTCTTC. Translated: CAIGPLSEQFF.

The chain uses TRBV29-1 and TRBJ1-1, with D maybe TRBD1 (5 bases). Germline loops: CDR1 SQVTM, CDR2 ANQGSEA. This CDR3 comprises 14 residues. V dropped 6 bases and J dropped 0 bases, with 14 bases sitting between them. CDR3 coding DNA: TGCAGCGTAAGGGGCGTTTCCATGAACACTGAAGCTTTCTTT. As protein: CSVRGVSMNTEAFF.

The chain combines TRBV27 with TRBJ1-2, with 7 bases fitting TRBD1. In germline, CDR1 is MNHEY, CDR2 SMNVEV (reference sequence). There are 16 residues in the CDR3. Germline trimming cut 2 bases from V and 0 bases from J; bases unmatched to any gene: 6. CDR3 region: CASSLTRGAPNYGYTF. CDR3 DNA sequence: TGTGCCAGCAGTTTAACCAGGGGGGCCCCTAACTATGGCTACACCTTC.

The chain combines TRBV2 with TRBJ1-2; possibly TRBD1 for D (6 bases). The CDR3 contains 13 residues. V was shortened by 8 bases and J by 6 bases, with 16 bases between the two germline ends. Germline CDR1 is SNHLY and CDR2 is FYNNEI. This CDR3 is CASGQGRIDGYTF. Written as DNA, the CDR3 is TGTGCCAGCGGGCAGGGGCGAATCGATGGCTACACCTTC.

The V call is TRBV13, the J call TRBJ2-7; no clear D gene. The CDR3 has 14 residues. V lost 2 bases and J 5 bases, leaving 13 bases between the germline ends. Germline lookup yields CDR1 PRHDT and CDR2 FYEKMQ (reference sequence). The CDR3 reads CASSLITRKDEQYF. The CDR3 bases are TGTGCCAGCAGCTTAATCACCAGGAAGGACGAGCAGTACTTC.